This TCR beta chain stems from a study of identical twins. Study-wide results and limits: The same donors were not followed; conclusions instead depended on cross-sectional statistical analysis.

This clonotype showed up many times. Its antigen is not known. Using its own MiXCR run on the 5' RACE reads, TCRdb lists one record per CDR3 protein. Here the sample spans around 220,000 distinct CDR3 sequences, about 10% being singletons. The CDR3 has 13 amino acids. Germline CDR1 and CDR2: DFQATT and SNEGSKA (reference sequence). After removal of 0 bases from V and 7 bases from J, the junction contained 0 bases not matched to a gene. Sequenced sample: memory T cells sorted from blood. The source is a man aged 50-60 years in good health. This rearrangement joins TRBV20-1 to TRBJ1-6; 7 positions agree with TRBD1. The CDR3 DNA sequence: TGCAGTGCTAGAGAGACAGGGAATTCACCCCTCCACTTT. Translation gives CSARETGNSPLHF.